Many counts were recorded for the clone carrying this TCR beta chain. TCRdb fed the PCR reads into MiXCR, producing one record per CDR3 protein. This sample carries around 20,000 distinct CDR3 sequences, about half of them seen once, and the ten largest clones take roughly 20%. The data were taken from a study of CD4 and CD8 cells across lung adenocarcinoma regions. Trimming removed 1 base at V and 1 base at J, with 6 bases between. CDR3 size: 14 residues. The germline gives CDR1 LGHDT, CDR2 YNNKEL (reference sequence). The patients had localized lung adenocarcinoma, a non-small cell subtype. Sequenced material: CD4+ T cells from the margin of a lung tumor. This clonotype was sampled from a male donor with lung adenocarcinoma. The CD4 and CD8 labels of this study may be unreliable. The chain is built from TRBV3-1 and TRBJ2-3; D is unclear. The CDR3, as DNA: TGTGCCAGCAGCCAAGGTGGCGGCACAGATACGCAGTATTTT. The encoded protein is CASSQGGGTDTQYF.